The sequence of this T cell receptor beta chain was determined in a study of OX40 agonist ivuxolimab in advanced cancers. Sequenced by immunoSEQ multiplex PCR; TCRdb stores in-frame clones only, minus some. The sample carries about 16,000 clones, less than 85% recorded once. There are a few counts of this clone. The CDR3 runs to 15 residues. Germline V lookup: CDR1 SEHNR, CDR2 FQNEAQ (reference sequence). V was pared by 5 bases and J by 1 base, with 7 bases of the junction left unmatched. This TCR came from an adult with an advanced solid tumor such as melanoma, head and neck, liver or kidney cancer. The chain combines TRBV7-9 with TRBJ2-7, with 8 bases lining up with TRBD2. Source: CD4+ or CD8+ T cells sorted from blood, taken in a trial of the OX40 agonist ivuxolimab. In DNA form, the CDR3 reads TGTGCCAGCAGCCCCCTGACTAGCGAGTCCTACGAGCAGTACTTC. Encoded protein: CASSPLTSESYEQYF.